This TCR beta chain was captured by sequencing in a study of regulatory T cells in long-lasting Graves disease. The table lists this clonotype with a few counts. Antigen specificity is unknown. The CDR3 length is 17 residues. In germline, CDR1 is MNHNS, CDR2 SASEGT. The V and J ends lost 6 bases and 7 bases respectively, with 26 bases between them. Whole-study findings and limits: New patients shared about 880 public clonotypes, fewer than the 2,500 to 3,500 shared by persistent patients. TCR diversity was lower in persistent than newly diagnosed Graves' disease.

Arm-PCR of CDR3 regions with iRepertoire HTBI primers generated TCR beta libraries. TCRdb analysed the multiplex PCR reads with MiXCR anew, one entry per CDR3 protein. The table has over 450,000 distinct CDR3 sequences, around 12% seen once. Time point here: newly diagnosed GD, antithyroid drugs for less than 3 months. PBMC-derived RNA was used for the TCR library. The patients included were those that came from an endocrinology department in Xi'an, China. These sequences were also reported in another study, on T cells in Graves' hyperthyroidism and ophthalmopathy. This second study says: Stable Graves' hyperthyroidism meant no ophthalmopathy progression within 18 months.

The receptor comes from a woman aged 25 to 39 with Graves disease. This chain uses TRBV6-1 with TRBJ2-3, with no clear D. Sequencing was performed on peripheral blood mononuclear cells (PBMCs), taken at new diagnosis, from a patient treated with antithyroid drugs. The CDR3 DNA sequence: TGTGCCAGCAGCCCATTTCTATTTAATCCTAAATGGAATACGCAGTATTTT. Its translation: CASSPFLFNPKWNTQYF.